Below, 8 T cell receptor beta chains from the same sample are listed, as sequenced in a study of identical twins. A single record per CDR3 protein comes from TCRdb applying MiXCR to the 5' RACE reads. The top ten hold 0.75% to 0.95% of the sample, which has roughly 540,000 distinct CDR3 sequences, less than 25% seen once. These sequences were also reported in another study, on T cells expressing NK-cell markers.

Sequencing was performed on CD4+ T cells sorted from blood. The receptors here all came from a woman between 18 and 29 years old in good health.

This clonotype occurred many times. The rearrangement uses TRBV7-2 and TRBJ2-1; D unclear. Germline-derived CDR1 and CDR2 are SGHTA and FQGNSA. Deletions cut 1 base from V and 3 bases from J, with 7 bases between. CDR3 length: 14 amino acids. The CDR3 DNA reads TGTGCCAGCAGCTTAGGGCGAATCTACAATGAGCAGTTCTTC. Amino acid sequence: CASSLGRIYNEQFF.

This clonotype was recorded a few times. The V gene is TRBV10-2, the J gene TRBJ2-5; 9 bases are a match to TRBD2. The germline V gene encodes CDR1 WSHSY and CDR2 SAAADI. The J segment lost 2 bases and the V segment lost 4 bases, leaving 8 bases of the junction unmatched. The CDR3 is 16 residues long. This chain's CDR3 is CASSVRRLAGQETQYF. Written as DNA, the CDR3 is TGCGCCAGCAGTGTAAGGCGCCTAGCGGGGCAAGAGACCCAGTACTTC.

This chain joins TRBV2 and TRBJ2-7, with 8 bases lining up with TRBD1. The CDR3 length is 13 residues. With 7 bases clipped from V and 3 bases from J, the junction kept 5 bases outside the gene matches. The germline V gene has CDR1 SNHLY and CDR2 FYNNEI. CDR3 in amino acids: CASTGTGFYEQYF. The CDR3 bases are TGTGCCAGCACCGGGACAGGATTCTACGAGCAGTACTTC.

Only a few counts were recorded for this clonotype. CDR3 DNA sequence: TGTGCCAGCAGTTTTCGAACTAGCGGGGAAAAAGAGACCCAGTACTTC. Its protein is CASSFRTSGEKETQYF. The rearrangement links TRBV12-3 or TRBV12-4 to TRBJ2-5; 10 bases match TRBD2. The CDR3 length is 16 residues. Germline trimming cut 3 bases from V and 3 bases from J; bases unmatched to any gene: 7.

This clonotype was observed many times. The gene calls are TRBV6-1 and TRBJ2-3, with 7 bases fitting TRBD2. J was trimmed by 7 bases and V by 6 bases; bases with no gene match: 10. Per the germline V gene, CDR1 is MNHNS and CDR2 is SASEGT. There are 14 residues in the CDR3. Written as DNA, the CDR3 is TGTGCCAGCAGCATTGGACTAGGTGTGAATACGCAGTATTTT. Translated: CASSIGLGVNTQYF.

This clonotype has just a few counts. The chain recombines TRBV6-1 with TRBJ2-7; 11 bases are a match to TRBD1. The CDR3 totals 14 residues. In germline, CDR1 is MNHNS, CDR2 SASEGT. V gave up 6 bases and J gave up 3 bases; unmatched junction bases: 4. Written as DNA, the CDR3 is TGTGCCAGCAGGCCGGGACAGGGGGTCTACGAGCAGTACTTC. Amino acid sequence: CASRPGQGVYEQYF.

This clonotype appeared many times. This sequence joins TRBV20-1 and TRBJ1-1, with D uncertain. Trimming cost V 0 bases and J 1 base, with 12 bases left between them. Germline-derived CDR1 and CDR2 are DFQATT and SNEGSKA (reference sequence). CDR3 length equals 15 residues. The CDR3 DNA is TGCAGTGCTAGAGATCAGCGGCACGGGAACACTGAAGCTTTCTTT. Translating it yields CSARDQRHGNTEAFF.

This clonotype has a count of ten or more. The chain links TRBV6-5 to TRBJ2-7; 8 bases align to TRBD1. Germline V gene lookup returns CDR1 MNHEY and CDR2 SVGAGI. The CDR3 is 12 amino acids. V was clipped by 6 bases and J by 6 bases; unmatched bases: 4. The DNA for the CDR3 is TGTGCCAGCAGCCGACAGGGGCGCGAGCAGTACTTC. The encoded protein is CASSRQGREQYF.